The T cell receptor (beta chain) described here comes from a study of response to subunit inactivated influenza vaccine. On this clonotype: Its antigen is unidentified.

Study results and limitations: Seasonal influenza vaccination, on each occasion, was suggested by the authors to recruit few new T cells.

TCRdb itself ran the RT-PCR reads through MiXCR, one entry per CDR3 protein. The sample records roughly 790,000 distinct CDR3 sequences, 21% being singletons. Germline-derived CDR1 and CDR2 are SGHRS and YFSETQ. The CDR3 extends over 14 amino acids. V trimming: 2 bases; J trimming: 5 bases; junction bases outside the gene matches: 5. The source was PBMCs from blood, collected less than 6 days after vaccination. The chain employs TRBV5-1 and TRBJ2-7; TRBD2 matches 9 bases. The sequence was obtained from a man in his fifties or sixties who received an inactivated influenza vaccine. The CDR3 here is CASSFRGRADEQYF. The CDR3 coding sequence is TGCGCCAGCAGCTTCCGCGGGAGGGCCGACGAGCAGTACTTC.